The sequence of this TCR beta chain was determined in a study of tumor and adjacent non-tumor tissue in lung cancer. On the study more broadly: The cohort had 12 adenocarcinoma, 2 squamous cell and 1 small cell patients.

Remarks on this clonotype: One end of the junction is discordant with germline, which a read error may explain.

The germline CDR1 and CDR2 sequences are MNHNY and SVGAGI (reference sequence). The CDR3 is 21 residues long. This sample's RNA came from whole unsorted tissue. Three rounds of nested PCR, following a modified ARM-PCR protocol, produced the TCRbeta library. A single record per CDR3 protein comes from TCRdb applying MiXCR to the multiplex PCR reads. The table records around 200,000 distinct CDR3 sequences, 71% of them present only once. Sample: lung tumor tissue. The chain links TRBV6-6 to TRBJ2-1; 11 bases agree with TRBD2. This clonotype originated in a man in his sixties with non-small cell lung cancer. CDR3 region: CASNYSSLSGRARGMGNEQLF. The DNA of the CDR3 is TGTGCCAGCAATTACTCGTCGCTTAGCGGGAGGGCCAGGGGAATGGGGAATGAGCAGCTCTTC.